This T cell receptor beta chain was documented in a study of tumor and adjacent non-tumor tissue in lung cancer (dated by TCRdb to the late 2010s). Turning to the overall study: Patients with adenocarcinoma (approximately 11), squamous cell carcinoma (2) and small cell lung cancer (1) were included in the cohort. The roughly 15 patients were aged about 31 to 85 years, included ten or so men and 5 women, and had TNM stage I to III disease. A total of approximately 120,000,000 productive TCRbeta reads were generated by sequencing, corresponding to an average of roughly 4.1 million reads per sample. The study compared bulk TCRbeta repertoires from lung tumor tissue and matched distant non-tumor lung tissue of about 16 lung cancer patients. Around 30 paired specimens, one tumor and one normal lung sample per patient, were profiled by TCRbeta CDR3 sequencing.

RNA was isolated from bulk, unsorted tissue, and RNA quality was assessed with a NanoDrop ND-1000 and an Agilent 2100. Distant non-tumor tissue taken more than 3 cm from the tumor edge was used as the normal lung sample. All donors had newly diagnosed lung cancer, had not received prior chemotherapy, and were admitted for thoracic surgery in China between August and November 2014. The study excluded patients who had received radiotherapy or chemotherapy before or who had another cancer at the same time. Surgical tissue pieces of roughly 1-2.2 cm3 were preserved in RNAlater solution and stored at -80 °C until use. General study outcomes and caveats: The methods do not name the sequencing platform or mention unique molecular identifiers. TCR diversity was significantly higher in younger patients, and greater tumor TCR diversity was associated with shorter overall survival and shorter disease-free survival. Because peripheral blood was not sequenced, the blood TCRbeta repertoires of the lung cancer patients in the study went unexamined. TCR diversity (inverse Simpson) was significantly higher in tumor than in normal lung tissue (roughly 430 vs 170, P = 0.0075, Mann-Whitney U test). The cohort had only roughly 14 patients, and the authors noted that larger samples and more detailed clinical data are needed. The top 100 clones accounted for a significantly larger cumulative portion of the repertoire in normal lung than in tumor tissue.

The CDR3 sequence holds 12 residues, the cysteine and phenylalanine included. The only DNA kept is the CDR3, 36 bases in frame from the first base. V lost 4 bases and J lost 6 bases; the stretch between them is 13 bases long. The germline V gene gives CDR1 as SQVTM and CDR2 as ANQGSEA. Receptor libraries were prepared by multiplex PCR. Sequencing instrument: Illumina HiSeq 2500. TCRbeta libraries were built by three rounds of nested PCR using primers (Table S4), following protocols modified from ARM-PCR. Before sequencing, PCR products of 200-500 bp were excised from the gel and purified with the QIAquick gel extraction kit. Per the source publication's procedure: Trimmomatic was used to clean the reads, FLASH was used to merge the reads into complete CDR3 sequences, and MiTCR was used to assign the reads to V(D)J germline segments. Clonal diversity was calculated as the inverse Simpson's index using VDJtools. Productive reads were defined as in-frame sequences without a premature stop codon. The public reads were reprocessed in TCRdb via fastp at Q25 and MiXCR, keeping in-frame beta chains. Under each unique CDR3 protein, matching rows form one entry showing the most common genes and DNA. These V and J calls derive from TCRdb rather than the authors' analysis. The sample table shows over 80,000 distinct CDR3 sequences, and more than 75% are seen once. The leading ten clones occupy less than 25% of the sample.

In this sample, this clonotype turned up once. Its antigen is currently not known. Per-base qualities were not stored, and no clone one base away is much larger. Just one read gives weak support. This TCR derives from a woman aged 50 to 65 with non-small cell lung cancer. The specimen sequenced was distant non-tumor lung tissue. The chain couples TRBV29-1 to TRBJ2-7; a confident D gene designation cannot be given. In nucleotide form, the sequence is TGCAGCGTTGTCACACATGTGCGCGAGCAGTACTTC. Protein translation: CSVVTHVREQYF.